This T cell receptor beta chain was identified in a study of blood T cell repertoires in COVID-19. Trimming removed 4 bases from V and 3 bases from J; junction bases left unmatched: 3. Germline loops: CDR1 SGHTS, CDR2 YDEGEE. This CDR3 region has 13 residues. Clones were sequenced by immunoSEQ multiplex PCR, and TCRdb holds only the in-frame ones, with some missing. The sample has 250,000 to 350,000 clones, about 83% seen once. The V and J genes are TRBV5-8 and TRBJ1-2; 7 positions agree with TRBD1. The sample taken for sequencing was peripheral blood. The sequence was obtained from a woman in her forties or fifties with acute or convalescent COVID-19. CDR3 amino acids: CASSRQGYYGYTF. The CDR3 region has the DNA TGTGCCAGCAGCCGACAGGGCTACTATGGCTACACCTTC.